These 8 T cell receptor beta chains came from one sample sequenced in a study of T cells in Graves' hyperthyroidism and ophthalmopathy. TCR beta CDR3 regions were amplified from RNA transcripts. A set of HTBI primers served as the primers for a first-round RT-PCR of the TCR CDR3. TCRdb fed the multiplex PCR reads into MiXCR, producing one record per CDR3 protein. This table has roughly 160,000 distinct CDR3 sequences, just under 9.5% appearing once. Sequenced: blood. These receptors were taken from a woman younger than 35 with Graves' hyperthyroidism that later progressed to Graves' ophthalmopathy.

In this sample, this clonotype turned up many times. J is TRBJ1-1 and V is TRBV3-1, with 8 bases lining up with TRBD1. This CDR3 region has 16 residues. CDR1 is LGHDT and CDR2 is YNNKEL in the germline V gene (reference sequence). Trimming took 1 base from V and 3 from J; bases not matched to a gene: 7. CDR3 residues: CASSQARTGRYTEAFF. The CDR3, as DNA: TGTGCCAGCAGCCAAGCCCGGACAGGGAGATACACTGAAGCTTTCTTT.

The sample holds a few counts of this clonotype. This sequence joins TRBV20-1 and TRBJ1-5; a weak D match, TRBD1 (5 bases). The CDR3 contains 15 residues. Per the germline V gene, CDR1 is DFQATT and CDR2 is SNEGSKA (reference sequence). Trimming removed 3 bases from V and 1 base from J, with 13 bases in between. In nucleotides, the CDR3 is TGCAGTGCTAGGAGGGGTCAGGTGAGCAATCAGCCCCAGCATTTT. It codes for CSARRGQVSNQPQHF.

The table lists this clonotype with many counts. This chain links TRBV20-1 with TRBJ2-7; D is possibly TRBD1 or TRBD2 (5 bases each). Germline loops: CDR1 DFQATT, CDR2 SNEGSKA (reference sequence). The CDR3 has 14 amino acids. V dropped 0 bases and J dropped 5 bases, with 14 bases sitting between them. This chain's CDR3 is CSARESGTVHEQYF. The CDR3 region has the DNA TGCAGTGCTAGAGAATCAGGGACGGTCCACGAGCAGTACTTC.

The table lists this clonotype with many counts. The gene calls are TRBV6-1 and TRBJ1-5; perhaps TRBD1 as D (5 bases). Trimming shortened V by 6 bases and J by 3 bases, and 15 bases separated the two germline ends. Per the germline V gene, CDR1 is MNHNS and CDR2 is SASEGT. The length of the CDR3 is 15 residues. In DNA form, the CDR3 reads TGTGCCAGCAGACCATTTGGACACGACAATCAGCCCCAGCATTTT. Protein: CASRPFGHDNQPQHF.

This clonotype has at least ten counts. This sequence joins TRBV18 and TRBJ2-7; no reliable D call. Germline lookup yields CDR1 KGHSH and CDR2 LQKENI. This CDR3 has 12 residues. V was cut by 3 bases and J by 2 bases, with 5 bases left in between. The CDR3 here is CASSPNPYEQYF. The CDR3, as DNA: TGTGCCAGCTCACCTAATCCCTACGAGCAGTACTTC.

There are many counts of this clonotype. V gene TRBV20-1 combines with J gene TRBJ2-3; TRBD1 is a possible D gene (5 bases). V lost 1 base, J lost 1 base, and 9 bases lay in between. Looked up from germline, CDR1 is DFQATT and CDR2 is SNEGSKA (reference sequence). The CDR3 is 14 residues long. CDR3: CSARVAGRTDTQYF. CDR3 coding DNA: TGCAGTGCTAGAGTGGCAGGGCGCACAGATACGCAGTATTTT.

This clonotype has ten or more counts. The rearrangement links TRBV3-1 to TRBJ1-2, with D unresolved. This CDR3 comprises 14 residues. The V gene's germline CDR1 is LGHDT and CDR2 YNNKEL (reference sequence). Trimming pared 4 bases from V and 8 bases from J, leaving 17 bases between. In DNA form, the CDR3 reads TGTGCCAGCAGCCCTGGGTACAGTGTTCGAGGCTACACCTTC. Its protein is CASSPGYSVRGYTF.

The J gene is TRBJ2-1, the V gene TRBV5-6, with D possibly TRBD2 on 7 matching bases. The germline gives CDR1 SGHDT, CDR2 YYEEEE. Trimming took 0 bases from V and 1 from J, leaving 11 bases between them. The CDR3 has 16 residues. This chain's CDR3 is CASSLDGGASYNEQFF. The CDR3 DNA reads TGTGCCAGCAGCTTGGATGGGGGGGCTTCCTACAATGAGCAGTTCTTC.